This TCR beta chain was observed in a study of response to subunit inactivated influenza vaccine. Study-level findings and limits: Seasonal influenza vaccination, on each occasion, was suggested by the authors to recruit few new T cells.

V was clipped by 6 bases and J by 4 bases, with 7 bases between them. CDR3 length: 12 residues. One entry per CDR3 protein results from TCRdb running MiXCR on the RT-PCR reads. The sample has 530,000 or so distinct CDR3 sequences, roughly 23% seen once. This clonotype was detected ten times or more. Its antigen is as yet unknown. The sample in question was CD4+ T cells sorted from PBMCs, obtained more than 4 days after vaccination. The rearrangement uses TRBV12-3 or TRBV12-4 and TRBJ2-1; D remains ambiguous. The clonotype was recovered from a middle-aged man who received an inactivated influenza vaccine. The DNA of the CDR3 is TGTGCCAGCAGCCCCGGTTACAATGAGCAGTTCTTC. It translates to CASSPGYNEQFF.